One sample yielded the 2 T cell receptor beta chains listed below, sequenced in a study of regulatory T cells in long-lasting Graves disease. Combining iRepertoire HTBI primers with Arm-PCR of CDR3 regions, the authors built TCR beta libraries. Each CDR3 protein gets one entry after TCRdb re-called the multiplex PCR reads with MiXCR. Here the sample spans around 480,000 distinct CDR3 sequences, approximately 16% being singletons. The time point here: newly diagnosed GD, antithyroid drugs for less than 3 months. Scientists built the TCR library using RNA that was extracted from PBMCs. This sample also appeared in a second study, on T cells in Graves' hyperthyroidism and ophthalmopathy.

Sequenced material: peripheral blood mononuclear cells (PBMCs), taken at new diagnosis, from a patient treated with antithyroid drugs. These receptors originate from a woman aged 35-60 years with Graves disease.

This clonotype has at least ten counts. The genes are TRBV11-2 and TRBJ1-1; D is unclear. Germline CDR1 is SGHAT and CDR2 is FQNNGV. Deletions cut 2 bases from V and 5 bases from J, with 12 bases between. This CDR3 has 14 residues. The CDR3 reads CASSLSSTGTEAFF. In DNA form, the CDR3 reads TGTGCCAGCAGCTTATCTTCTACCGGGACTGAAGCTTTCTTT.

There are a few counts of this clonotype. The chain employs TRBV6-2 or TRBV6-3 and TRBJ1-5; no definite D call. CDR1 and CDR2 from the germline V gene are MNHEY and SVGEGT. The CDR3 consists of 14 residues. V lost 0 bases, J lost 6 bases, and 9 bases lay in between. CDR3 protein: CASSYSGIGQPQHF. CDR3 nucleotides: TGTGCCAGCAGTTACTCGGGAATAGGTCAGCCCCAGCATTTT.